The subject of this entry is one T cell receptor beta chain. Its antigen is still unknown. The assay was immunoSEQ multiplex PCR, and TCRdb's table has in-frame clones only and misses some. The table lists around 40,000 clones, approximately 83% of them singletons. Germline V lookup: CDR1 MRHNA, CDR2 SNTAGT. CDR3 size: 14 residues. Trimming cost V 4 bases and J 7 bases, with 14 bases left between them. The data belong to a study of OX40 agonist ivuxolimab in advanced cancers. Study-wide results and caveats: Researchers report that CD8+ T cells had, on average, more expanded clones than CD4+. At 0.1 to 3.0 mg/kg and by week 6, clonal expansion occurred in CD4+ and CD8+ blood T cells.

This TCR derives from an adult with an advanced solid tumor such as melanoma, head and neck, liver or kidney cancer. The specimen comprised CD4+ or CD8+ T cells sorted from blood, sampled in a trial of the OX40 agonist ivuxolimab. V and J are TRBV6-4 and TRBJ2-1, with a weak D call TRBD2 (5 bases). The CDR3 bases are TGTGCCAGCAGTGGCCGAGACGGGGATAATGAGCAGTTCTTC. This sequence encodes CASSGRDGDNEQFF.